Included here is one T cell receptor beta chain sequence, with context. Original analysis: Estimation of nucleated cell counts relied on the amplification of reference gene primers. Produced via immunoSEQ multiplex PCR; TCRdb's table is partial and in-frame only. V, J and clone size derive from that table, while D and trimming were established from the DNA sequence. The data contain approximately 120,000 clones, about 76% of them seen just once; the ten biggest clones take up roughly 20%. The data were taken from a study of blood T cell repertoires in COVID-19. On the study more broadly: Some COVID-19 samples were acute and others convalescent; all came from the United States, Italy and Spain. T cells, B-cell-depleted T cells, or PBMCs supplied cDNA or gDNA.

Trimming removed 3 bases at V and 2 bases at J, with 11 bases between. Germline-derived CDR1 and CDR2 are GTSNPN and SVGIG (reference sequence). CDR3 size: 15 residues. The chain recombines TRBV30 with TRBJ2-6; a possible D gene is TRBD1 (5 bases). Sequencing used peripheral blood. The receptor's source is a man older than 75 with acute or convalescent COVID-19. The CDR3 sequence is CAWRARGPGANVLTF. CDR3 bases: TGTGCCTGGAGGGCTAGGGGCCCTGGGGCCAACGTCCTGACTTTC.